The clone carrying this T cell receptor (beta chain) has just one count. CDR3 size: 18 residues. Germline V CDR1 and CDR2: KGHSH, LQKENI. Germline trimming cut 0 bases from V and 6 bases from J; bases unmatched to any gene: 10. The authors' processing: Researchers report that nucleated cell counts were estimated from reference gene primer amplification. Measured with immunoSEQ multiplex PCR; TCRdb has only the in-frame clones, and not every one. The V and J calls and the clone size are those of that table, but D and trimming were determined from the DNA. The repertoire holds roughly 100,000 clones, with roughly 85% as singletons. These data originate in a study of blood T cell repertoires in COVID-19. Study-wide background: Material from acute and convalescent COVID-19 was sourced from the United States, Italy and Spain. In each case, the material was cDNA or gDNA derived from T cells, B-cell-depleted T cells, or PBMCs.

The sample taken for sequencing was peripheral blood. V is TRBV18 and J is TRBJ2-2; 10 bases line up with TRBD2. The clonotype comes from a woman of 80 years or more with acute or convalescent COVID-19. The CDR3 DNA follows: TGTGCCAGCTCACCACCGCTATTAGCGGGAGGCGGCGCCGGGGAGCTGTTTTTT. This gives the protein CASSPPLLAGGGAGELFF.